The 8 T cell receptor beta chains below all came from one sample that was sequenced in a study of T-cell reconstitution after alpha-beta-depleted transplantation in children. A TCRbeta library incorporating unique molecular identifiers was prepared. MiXCR, run by TCRdb on the PCR reads, gives a single entry per CDR3 protein. The sample lists fewer than 550,000 distinct CDR3 sequences, about 11% occurring once. Here the sequenced sample was PBMCs, taken before TCRalphabeta/CD19-depleted stem cell transplant. The origin of the receptors is a child aged 2 to 9 with inherited bone marrow failure, due to receive a stem cell transplant.

In its sample, this clonotype was seen many times. The chain employs TRBV20-1 and TRBJ2-7; TRBD2 might be the D (6 bases). This CDR3 comprises 13 residues. V lost 8 bases, J lost 0 bases, and 14 bases lay in between. Germline assignment: CDR1 DFQATT and CDR2 SNEGSKA (reference sequence). The CDR3 spells CSTPAGISYEQYF. For the CDR3, the DNA is TGCAGTACACCCGCGGGGATCTCCTACGAGCAGTACTTC.

This clonotype was observed at least ten times. The chain carries TRBV6-5 and TRBJ1-6; D not certain. This CDR3 spans 14 amino acids. Germline values: CDR1 MNHEY, CDR2 SVGAGI. Trimming took 2 bases from V and 8 from J, leaving 10 bases between them. This CDR3 is CASSYAGRDSPLHF. The CDR3 nucleotides are TGTGCCAGCAGTTACGCGGGGAGGGATTCACCCCTCCACTTT.

In this sample, this clonotype turned up many times. Here the CDR3 reads CASSPLTGPVEAFF. CDR3 in DNA: TGTGCCAGCAGTCCCTTGACAGGCCCCGTGGAAGCTTTCTTT. The V gene is TRBV27, the J gene TRBJ1-1; TRBD1 might be the D (6 bases). Trimming removed 5 bases at V and 8 bases at J, with 18 bases between. Germline CDR1 reads MNHEY; CDR2 reads SMNVEV (reference sequence). The CDR3 extends over 14 amino acids.

This clonotype was detected only a few times. The chain has TRBV12-3 or TRBV12-4 and TRBJ2-1, with 13 bases fitting TRBD2. V shed 3 bases and J 6 bases; nucleotides not matched to a gene: 29. This CDR3 comprises 24 residues. The CDR3 is CASSFETGAPRTSGRSRVTNEQFF. The CDR3, as DNA: TGTGCCAGCAGTTTCGAGACAGGGGCCCCTAGGACTAGCGGGAGATCTAGAGTTACCAATGAGCAGTTCTTC.

The chain has TRBV6-5 and TRBJ2-1; TRBD1 agrees at 7 bases. This CDR3 spans 13 amino acids. Germline assignment: CDR1 MNHEY and CDR2 SVGAGI. The junction had 2 bases not matched to a gene; V was cut back by 0 bases and J by 9 bases. The CDR3, as DNA: TGTGCCAGCAGTTACTCCGACAGGGCTGAGCAGTTCTTC. Protein sequence: CASSYSDRAEQFF.

This clonotype was detected many times. The rearrangement joins TRBV29-1 to TRBJ2-2; 14 bases map to TRBD2. With 7 bases clipped from V and 0 bases from J, the junction kept 7 bases outside the gene matches. The CDR3 consists of 17 residues. Germline CDR1 SQVTM, CDR2 ANQGSEA. The CDR3 bases are TGCAGCGCACTAGGGACTAGCGGGAGATCGAACACCGGGGAGCTGTTTTTT. Its translation: CSALGTSGRSNTGELFF.

In its sample, this clonotype was seen many times. The chain is built from TRBV27 and TRBJ2-1; 7 bases map to TRBD1. J was trimmed by 9 bases and V by 7 bases; bases with no gene match: 9. There are 13 residues in the CDR3. Germline CDR1 MNHEY, CDR2 SMNVEV (reference sequence). DNA of the CDR3: TGTGCCAGCAATCCCTACAGGGGTGGTGAGCAGTTCTTC. Encoded protein: CASNPYRGGEQFF.

This clonotype was detected ten times or more. The chain recombines TRBV27 with TRBJ1-6; perhaps TRBD1 as D (6 bases). V shed 3 bases and J shed 9 bases, with 9 bases lying between them. Germline CDR1 is MNHEY and CDR2 is SMNVEV (reference sequence). The CDR3 is 13 amino acids. The CDR3 sequence is CASSLARGSPLHF. CDR3 in DNA: TGTGCCAGCAGTTTGGCCAGGGGTTCACCCCTCCACTTT.